The 30 T cell receptor beta chains given below trace back to one sample, sequenced in a study of blood T cell repertoires in COVID-19. Generated by immunoSEQ multiplex PCR, the TCRdb table keeps only in-frame clones and is missing some. The sample holds nearly 300,000 clones, about 81% seen once. The sequencing sample was made of peripheral blood. These receptors were collected from a human donor with COVID-19, enrolled during active disease. The donor label of this sample is uncertain.

The genes are TRBV7-9 and TRBJ2-2, with 8 bases that match TRBD2. Germline values: CDR1 SEHNR, CDR2 FQNEAQ (reference sequence). The CDR3 has 17 amino acids. The V segment lost 0 bases and the J segment 1 base; nucleotides outside the gene matches: 4. Here the CDR3 DNA reads TGTGCCAGCAGCTTAGCTCCAGCGGGAGTGAACACCGGGGAGCTGTTTTTT. This codes for CASSLAPAGVNTGELFF. The full variable domain, with the rest looked up from reference TRBV7-9 and TRBJ2-2, is DTGVSQNPRHKITKRGQNVTFRCDPISEHNRLYWYRQTLGQGPEFLTYFQNEAQLEKSRLLSDRFSAERPKGSFSTLEIQRTEQGDSAMYLCASSLAPAGVNTGELFFGEGSRLTVL.

The rearrangement joins TRBV10-3 to TRBJ2-1; 8 positions match TRBD2. Trimming took 2 bases from V and 1 from J; bases not matched to a gene: 4. Germline assignment: CDR1 ENHRY and CDR2 SYGVKD. The CDR3 is 16 amino acids. The CDR3 DNA is TGTGCCATCAGTGAGCGGGGGGGCGCTTCCTACAATGAGCAGTTCTTC. The encoded protein is CAISERGGASYNEQFF.

The CDR3 reads CASSLALANYGYTF. The CDR3 DNA sequence: TGTGCCAGCAGCTTAGCTCTAGCTAACTATGGCTACACCTTC. The rearrangement uses TRBV7-9 and TRBJ1-2; D unresolved. CDR3 length equals 14 residues. Germline CDR1 is SEHNR and CDR2 is FQNEAQ (reference sequence). The ends were cut back, 0 bases at V and 0 bases at J, with 5 bases in the middle. The variable domain in full, with the rest retrieved from reference TRBV7-9 and TRBJ1-2, is DTGVSQNPRHKITKRGQNVTFRCDPISEHNRLYWYRQTLGQGPEFLTYFQNEAQLEKSRLLSDRFSAERPKGSFSTLEIQRTEQGDSAMYLCASSLALANYGYTFGSGTRLTVV.

The genes are TRBV7-2 and TRBJ2-1; 8 bases are a match to TRBD2. Trimming removed 5 bases from V and 6 bases from J; junction bases left unmatched: 18. This CDR3 is 18 amino acids long. Germline-derived CDR1 and CDR2 are SGHTA and FQGNSA. The CDR3 protein is CASSPSGSRPKPFNEQFF. CDR3 nucleotide sequence: TGTGCCAGCAGCCCCAGCGGGAGTCGCCCTAAGCCCTTCAATGAGCAGTTCTTC.

This clone was counted only a few times. The chain joins TRBV7-2 to TRBJ2-3; 9 nucleotides match TRBD2. Germline V gives CDR1 SGHTA, CDR2 FQGNSA. This CDR3 is built from 16 residues. V shed 4 bases and J 3 bases; nucleotides not matched to a gene: 8. The CDR3 region has the DNA TGTGCCAGCAGCTCCAGGCGGGGGGGATTGACAGATACGCAGTATTTT. Residues: CASSSRRGGLTDTQYF.

The chain combines TRBV28 with TRBJ1-5, with D possibly being TRBD1 (5 bases). CDR3 length equals 15 residues. Trimming shortened V by 2 bases and J by 9 bases, and 17 bases separated the two germline ends. Per the germline V gene, CDR1 is MDHEN and CDR2 is SYDVKM. The CDR3 reads CASSLPRASPPPQHF. The DNA for the CDR3 is TGTGCCAGCAGTTTACCCAGGGCGAGTCCACCGCCCCAGCATTTT.

This clone was detected a few times. This chain uses TRBV19 with TRBJ1-2; 11 bases are a match to TRBD1. Germline CDR1 is LNHDA and CDR2 is SQIVND (reference sequence). V was clipped by 3 bases and J by 4 bases; unmatched bases: 4. This CDR3 is built from 15 residues. The CDR3 protein is CASSMDRGLIYGYTF. CDR3 sequence (DNA): TGTGCCAGTAGTATGGACAGGGGGCTAATCTATGGCTACACCTTC. The full variable domain, completed using reference TRBV19 and TRBJ1-2, is DGGITQSPKYLFRKEGQNVTLSCEQNLNHDAMYWYRQDPGQGLRLIYYSQIVNDFQKGDIAEGYSVSREKKESFPLTVTSAQKNPTAFYLCASSMDRGLIYGYTFGSGTRLTVV.

This clone was picked up one time. The gene calls are TRBV7-9 and TRBJ2-5; 10 bases are shared with TRBD2. Unmatched junction bases numbered 12, after V lost 5 bases and J lost 0 bases. The CDR3 is 18 amino acids. Germline CDR1 reads SEHNR; CDR2 reads FQNEAQ (reference sequence). As DNA, the CDR3 is TGTGCCAGCAGCCCAAAAAGGCGGACTAGCGGAAACCAAGAGACCCAGTACTTC. Its protein is CASSPKRRTSGNQETQYF.

The gene calls are TRBV7-8 and TRBJ1-2; D is unclear. This CDR3 is 15 amino acids long. The V end was cut by 1 base, the J end by 4 bases, with 13 bases between. Looked up from germline, CDR1 is SGHVS and CDR2 is FQNEAQ. CDR3 sequence (DNA): TGTGCCAGCAGCTTAGTTCAGGATCCTACCTATGGCTACACCTTC. Amino acid sequence: CASSLVQDPTYGYTF.

The chain recombines TRBV19 with TRBJ1-2, with D possibly matching TRBD1 (6 bases). The CDR3 spans 13 residues. Between the trimmed V and J ends, which lost 1 base and 5 bases, there was a span of 8 bases. CDR1 and CDR2 (germline): LNHDA, SQIVND (reference sequence). CDR3 residues: CASSIAQGYGYTF. CDR3 sequence (DNA): TGTGCCAGTAGTATAGCGCAGGGGTATGGCTACACCTTC.

This sequence joins TRBV7-2 and TRBJ2-7; the D gene is possibly TRBD2 (5 bases). V lost 5 bases to trimming and J lost 7 bases, with 12 bases between them. The germline V gene encodes CDR1 SGHTA and CDR2 FQGNSA. This CDR3 comprises 12 residues. CDR3 in amino acids: CASSLKEREQYF. The CDR3 nucleotides are TGTGCCAGCAGCCTAAAGGAGCGGGAGCAGTACTTC.

This clone was detected once. The chain is built from TRBV27 and TRBJ1-2; TRBD1 is a possible D gene (5 bases). V was pared by 3 bases and J by 4 bases, with 15 bases between. The CDR3 loop spans 15 amino acids. Germline CDR1 is MNHEY and CDR2 is SMNVEV (reference sequence). The CDR3 nucleotides read TGTGCCAGCAGTTTTCGCGCAGGGAGGGCCTATGGCTACACCTTC. This encodes CASSFRAGRAYGYTF.

This clone was counted many times. V usage is TRBV3-1 (or the pseudogene TRBV3-2) and J usage is TRBJ1-2; tentatively, D is TRBD1 (6 bases). Per the germline V gene, CDR1 is LGHDT and CDR2 is YNNKEL (reference sequence). The CDR3 consists of 14 residues. V was shortened by 3 bases and J by 2 bases, with 10 bases between the two germline ends. CDR3 sequence: CASSQGQGNYGYTF. The CDR3 bases are TGTGCCAGCAGCCAGGGCCAGGGGAACTATGGCTACACCTTC.

J is TRBJ2-5 and V is TRBV3-1 (or the pseudogene TRBV3-2); maybe TRBD2 (6 bases). V was pared by 4 bases and J by 4 bases, with 13 bases between. The germline CDR1 and CDR2 sequences are LGHDT and YNNKEL (reference sequence). This CDR3 has 14 amino acids. The CDR3 DNA is TGTGCCAGCAGCCTATCCGCGGGGCGAGAGACCCAGTACTTC. This sequence encodes CASSLSAGRETQYF.

V usage is TRBV6-1 and J usage is TRBJ1-6; D unclear. Deletions cut 3 bases from V and 7 bases from J, with 13 bases between. This CDR3 has 15 residues. CDR1 is MNHNS and CDR2 is SASEGT in the germline V gene. The chain's CDR3 is CASSDQVWQNSPLHF. As DNA, the CDR3 is TGTGCCAGCAGTGATCAGGTCTGGCAAAATTCACCCCTCCACTTT.

This clone was picked up a small number of times. This sequence joins TRBV6-6 and TRBJ1-5, with D tentatively TRBD1 (6 bases). V lost 9 bases and J 4 bases, leaving 16 bases between the germline ends. The CDR3 spans 14 residues. Germline CDR1 and CDR2: MNHNY and SVGAGI (reference sequence). The chain's CDR3 is CASGRAGANQPQHF. In DNA form, the CDR3 reads TGTGCCAGTGGTCGGGCAGGGGCTAATCAGCCCCAGCATTTT.

The chain uses TRBV3-1 (or the pseudogene TRBV3-2) and TRBJ2-1, with TRBD2 matching over 7 bases. CDR3 length equals 14 residues. CDR1 and CDR2 (germline): LGHDT, YNNKEL (reference sequence). After removal of 2 bases from V and 12 bases from J, the junction contained 10 bases not matched to a gene. The CDR3 is CASSQILSASGQFF. CDR3 DNA: TGTGCCAGCAGCCAAATTCTCTCGGCTAGCGGGCAGTTCTTC.

The rearrangement joins TRBV29-1 to TRBJ2-2; D remains ambiguous. In germline, CDR1 is SQVTM, CDR2 ANQGSEA. This CDR3 contains 11 residues. V was shortened by 4 bases and J by 4 bases, with 4 bases between the two germline ends. CDR3 region: CSVVITGELFF. CDR3 in DNA: TGCAGCGTTGTTATCACCGGGGAGCTGTTTTTT.

The chain couples TRBV7-3 to TRBJ2-1, with 9 nucleotides matching TRBD2. In germline, CDR1 is SGHTA, CDR2 FQGTGA. Losses at the gene ends were 4 bases for V and 7 bases for J; bases not matched to a gene: 8. The CDR3 consists of 15 residues. The CDR3 nucleotides read TGTGCCAGCAGCTGGCCGGGACTAGCTGGGAATGAGCAGTTCTTC. Translated: CASSWPGLAGNEQFF.

This clone was seen a single time. This chain connects TRBV28 to TRBJ2-3, with D tentatively TRBD2 (5 bases). This CDR3 region has 13 residues. The V and J ends lost 5 bases and 7 bases respectively, with 13 bases between them. Per the germline V gene, CDR1 is MDHEN and CDR2 is SYDVKM. CDR3 sequence (DNA): TGTGCCAGCAGTATTCCTAGCCGCTATACGCAGTATTTT. Protein product: CASSIPSRYTQYF. Full variable domain (rest looked up from reference TRBV28 and TRBJ2-3): DVKVTQSSRYLVKRTGEKVFLECVQDMDHENMFWYRQDPGLGLRLIYFSYDVKMKEKGDIPEGYSVSREKKERFSLILESASTNQTSMYLCASSIPSRYTQYFGPGTRLTVL.

This sequence joins TRBV6-4 and TRBJ2-2; D is uncertain. V dropped 7 bases and J dropped 0 bases, with 15 bases sitting between them. Germline V CDR1 and CDR2: MRHNA, SNTAGT. The CDR3 is made up of 16 amino acids. This CDR3 reads CASNILWQSNTGELFF. The CDR3 region has the DNA TGTGCCAGCAATATTCTGTGGCAGTCGAACACCGGGGAGCTGTTTTTT.

The rearrangement uses TRBV3-1 (or the pseudogene TRBV3-2) and TRBJ1-5; D unclear. Germline lookup yields CDR1 LGHDT and CDR2 YNNKEL (reference sequence). There are 15 residues in the CDR3. Between the trimmed V and J ends, which lost 2 bases and 6 bases, there was a span of 14 bases. In DNA form, the CDR3 reads TGTGCCAGCAGCCAATCCCGGGGTGCCGGTCAGCCCCAGCATTTT. This codes for CASSQSRGAGQPQHF.

This clone was detected only once. V is TRBV28 and J is TRBJ1-4; D unclear. CDR3 size: 16 residues. Trimming shortened V by 4 bases and J by 0 bases, and 12 bases separated the two germline ends. Looked up from germline, CDR1 is MDHEN and CDR2 is SYDVKM. The CDR3 sequence is CASSWPGSATNEKLFF. The CDR3 bases are TGTGCCAGCAGTTGGCCTGGGAGCGCAACTAATGAAAAACTGTTTTTT.

The genes are TRBV5-6 and TRBJ2-1, with 7 bases matching TRBD2. CDR1 SGHDT and CDR2 YYEEEE come from the germline V gene. CDR3 length: 14 residues. V dropped 6 bases and J dropped 10; count of bases not matched to a gene: 13. CDR3 sequence: CASTKTAGVGEQFF. Here the CDR3 DNA reads TGTGCCAGCACCAAGACTGCGGGAGTAGGGGAGCAGTTCTTC.

The genes are TRBV12-5 and TRBJ2-7, with 10 bases fitting TRBD2. The CDR3 totals 16 residues. V lost 5 bases and J lost 5; bases outside the gene matches: 12. From germline, CDR1 is LGHNT and CDR2 FRNRAP. The CDR3 DNA reads as TGTGCTAGTGGTCTCCTCCGACCTAGCGGGAGTAACGAGCAGTACTTC. This gives the protein CASGLLRPSGSNEQYF.

This clone was picked up one time. The chain recombines TRBV6-5 with TRBJ2-3; D is perhaps TRBD2 (6 bases). Trimming left V 6 bases short and J 1 base short, with 11 bases between. The CDR3 loop spans 14 amino acids. Germline V gives CDR1 MNHEY, CDR2 SVGAGI. CDR3 in amino acids: CASRWASGTDTQYF. In nucleotides, the CDR3 is TGTGCCAGCAGATGGGCTAGCGGCACAGATACGCAGTATTTT.

The chain uses TRBV5-1 and TRBJ2-3, with no clear D. Germline V gene lookup returns CDR1 SGHRS and CDR2 YFSETQ. The CDR3 is 16 residues long. V was cut by 0 bases and J by 6 bases, with 17 bases left in between. The CDR3 here is CASSLAPPDNTDTQYF. The CDR3 DNA follows: TGCGCCAGCAGCTTGGCCCCCCCCGACAATACTGATACGCAGTATTTT.

A few counts support this clone. The chain couples TRBV9 to TRBJ2-5; 9 nucleotides line up with TRBD1. Germline CDR1 and CDR2: SGDLS and YYNGEE. This CDR3 is built from 14 residues. J lost 5 bases, V lost 3 bases, and 5 bases had no gene match. CDR3 sequence (DNA): TGTGCCAGCAGCGCCACAGGGGGCTGGGAGACCCAGTACTTC. This sequence encodes CASSATGGWETQYF.

The count of this clone is one. The J gene is TRBJ2-7, the V gene TRBV2; 10 bases fit TRBD1. The CDR3 runs to 14 residues. J was trimmed by 2 bases and V by 9 bases; bases with no gene match: 7. CDR1 SNHLY and CDR2 FYNNEI come from the germline V gene. CDR3 DNA sequence: TGTGCCAGTAAACCGGGACAGGGGACCTACGAGCAGTACTTC. Amino acid sequence: CASKPGQGTYEQYF.

CDR3 protein: CASSGGLADSSYNEQFF. The CDR3 DNA is TGTGCCAGCAGTGGGGGACTAGCGGACAGCTCCTACAATGAGCAGTTCTTC. This chain links TRBV25-1 with TRBJ2-1; TRBD2 aligns across 11 bases. The CDR3 loop spans 17 amino acids. V shed 4 bases, J shed 0 bases, and the junction held 5 bases outside the gene matches. Germline V lookup: CDR1 MGHDK, CDR2 SYGVNS. The full variable domain, in which reference TRBV25-1 and TRBJ2-1 provide the parts outside the CDR3, is EADIYQTPRYLVIGTGKKITLECSQTMGHDKMYWYQQDPGMELHLIHYSYGVNSTEKGDLSSESTVSRIRTEHFPLTLESARPSHTSQYLCASSGGLADSSYNEQFFGPGTRLTVL.